This note documents a single T cell receptor (beta chain) sequence. Looked up from germline, CDR1 is SGDLS and CDR2 is YYNGEE. Trimming left V 4 bases short and J 0 bases short, with 11 bases between. The CDR3 loop spans 15 amino acids. This record belongs to a study of shared clonotypes between healthy human individuals. Deep was the level used in running the assay. The data were produced by immunoSEQ multiplex PCR, yet TCRdb's version contains in-frame clones alone and is incomplete. The sample yields 450,000 to 650,000 clones, around three quarters seen once. The sequence was obtained from a woman aged 40 to 55 in good health. Some clones in this sample may be carry-over from other donors' samples. The sample was PBMCs. V is TRBV9 and J is TRBJ2-4; unclear D gene. This CDR3 reads CASSQEILAKNIQYF. In DNA form, the CDR3 reads TGTGCCAGCAGCCAAGAGATCTTAGCCAAAAACATTCAGTACTTC.